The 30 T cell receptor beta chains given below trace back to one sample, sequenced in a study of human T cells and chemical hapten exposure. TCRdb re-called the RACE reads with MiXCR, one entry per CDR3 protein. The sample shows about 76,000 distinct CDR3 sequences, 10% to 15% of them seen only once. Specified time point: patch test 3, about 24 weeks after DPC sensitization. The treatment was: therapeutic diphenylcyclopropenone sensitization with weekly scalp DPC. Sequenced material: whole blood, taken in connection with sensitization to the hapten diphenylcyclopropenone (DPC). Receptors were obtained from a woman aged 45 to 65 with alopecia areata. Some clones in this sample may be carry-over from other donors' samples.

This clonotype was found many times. The CDR3 loop reads CSVAGLAFSYNEQFF. The CDR3 region has the DNA TGCAGCGTGGCCGGACTAGCGTTTTCCTACAATGAGCAGTTCTTC. This chain uses TRBV29-1 with TRBJ2-1; 9 nucleotides line up with TRBD2. The length of the CDR3 is 15 residues. Germline CDR1 reads SQVTM; CDR2 reads ANQGSEA. With V trimmed by 6 bases and J by 1 base, 7 bases remained unmatched.

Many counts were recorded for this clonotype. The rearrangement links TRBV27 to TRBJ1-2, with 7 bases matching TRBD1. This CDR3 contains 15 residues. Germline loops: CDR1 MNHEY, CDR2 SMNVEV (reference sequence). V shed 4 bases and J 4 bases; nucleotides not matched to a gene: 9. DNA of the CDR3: TGTGCCAGCAGTTCCACAGGGGACGGGCTCTATGGCTACACCTTC. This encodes CASSSTGDGLYGYTF.

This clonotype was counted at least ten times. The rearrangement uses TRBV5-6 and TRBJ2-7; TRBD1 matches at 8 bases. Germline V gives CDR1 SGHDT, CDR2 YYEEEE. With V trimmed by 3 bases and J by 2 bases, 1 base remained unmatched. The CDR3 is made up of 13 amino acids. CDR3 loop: CASSWDRTYEQYF. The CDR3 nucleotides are TGTGCCAGCAGCTGGGACAGGACCTACGAGCAGTACTTC. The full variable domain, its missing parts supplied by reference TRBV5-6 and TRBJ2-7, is DAGVTQSPTHLIKTRGQQVTLRCSPKSGHDTVSWYQQALGQGPQFIFQYYEEEERQRGNFPDRFSGHQFPNYSSELNVNALLLGDSALYLCASSWDRTYEQYFGPGTRLTVT.

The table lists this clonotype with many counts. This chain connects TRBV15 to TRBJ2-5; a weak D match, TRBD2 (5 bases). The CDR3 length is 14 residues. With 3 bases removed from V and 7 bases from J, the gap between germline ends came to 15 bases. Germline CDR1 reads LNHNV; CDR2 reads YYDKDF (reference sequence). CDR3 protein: CATSSGLSGGTQYF. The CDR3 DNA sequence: TGTGCCACCAGCAGCGGCCTGAGCGGAGGGACCCAGTACTTC.

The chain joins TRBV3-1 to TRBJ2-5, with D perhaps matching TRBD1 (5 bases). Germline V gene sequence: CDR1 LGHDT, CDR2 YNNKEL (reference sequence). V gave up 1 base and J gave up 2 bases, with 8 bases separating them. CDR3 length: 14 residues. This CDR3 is CASSQGTLQETQYF. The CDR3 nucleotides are TGTGCCAGCAGCCAAGGGACACTTCAAGAGACCCAGTACTTC.

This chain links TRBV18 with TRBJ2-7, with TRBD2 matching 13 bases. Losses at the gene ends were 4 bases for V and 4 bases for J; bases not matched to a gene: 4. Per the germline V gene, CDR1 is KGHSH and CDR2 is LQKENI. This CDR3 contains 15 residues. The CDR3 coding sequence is TGTGCCAGCTCACGGACTAGCGGGAGTAGATACGAGCAGTACTTC. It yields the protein CASSRTSGSRYEQYF.

For the CDR3, the DNA is TGCGCCAGCAGCTTGGCAGGAGGGGCGCTAACTTACACTGAAGCTTTCTTT. Protein product: CASSLAGGALTYTEAFF. The V gene is TRBV5-1, the J gene TRBJ1-1, with D possibly matching TRBD1 (5 bases). The CDR3 spans 17 residues. Germline V gene data show CDR1 as SGHRS and CDR2 as YFSETQ. Trimming removed 0 bases from V and 3 bases from J, with 18 bases in between.

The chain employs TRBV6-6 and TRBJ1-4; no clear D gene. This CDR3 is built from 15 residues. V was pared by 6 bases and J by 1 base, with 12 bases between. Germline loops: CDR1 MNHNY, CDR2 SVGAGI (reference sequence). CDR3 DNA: TGTGCCAGCAGCCCGTACGAGGGAACTAATGAAAAACTGTTTTTT. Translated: CASSPYEGTNEKLFF.

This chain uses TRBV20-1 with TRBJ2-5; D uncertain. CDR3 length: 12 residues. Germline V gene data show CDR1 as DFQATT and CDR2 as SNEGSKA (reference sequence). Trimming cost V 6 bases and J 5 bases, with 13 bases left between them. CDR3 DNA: TGCAGTGCCCCCCACCGAACGGAGACCCAGTACTTC. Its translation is CSAPHRTETQYF.

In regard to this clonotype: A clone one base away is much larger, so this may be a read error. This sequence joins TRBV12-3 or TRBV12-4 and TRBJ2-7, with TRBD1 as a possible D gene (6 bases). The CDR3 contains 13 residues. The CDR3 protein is CTSSRKGAYEQYF. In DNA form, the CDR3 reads TGTACCAGCAGTCGGAAGGGGGCCTACGAGCAGTACTTC.

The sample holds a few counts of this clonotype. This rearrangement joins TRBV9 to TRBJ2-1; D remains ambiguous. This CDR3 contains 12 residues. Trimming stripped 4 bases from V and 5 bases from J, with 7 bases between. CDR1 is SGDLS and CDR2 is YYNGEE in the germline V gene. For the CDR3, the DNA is TGTGCCAGCAGCTTGGGTGACAATGAGCAGTTCTTC. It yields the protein CASSLGDNEQFF.

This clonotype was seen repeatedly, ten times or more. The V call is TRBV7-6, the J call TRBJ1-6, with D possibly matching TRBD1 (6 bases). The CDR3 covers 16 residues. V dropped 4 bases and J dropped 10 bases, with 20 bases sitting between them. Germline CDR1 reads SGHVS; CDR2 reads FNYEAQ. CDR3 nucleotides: TGTGCCAGCAGCTCAACCCCCGGACAGCAATCATCACCCCTCCACTTT. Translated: CASSSTPGQQSSPLHF.

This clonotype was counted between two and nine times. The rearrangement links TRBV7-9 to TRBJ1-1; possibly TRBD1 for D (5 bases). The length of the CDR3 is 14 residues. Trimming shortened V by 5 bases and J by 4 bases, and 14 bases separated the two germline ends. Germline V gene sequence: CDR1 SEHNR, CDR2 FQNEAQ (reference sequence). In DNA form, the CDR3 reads TGTGCCAGCAGCCCCGAGGGGATTCGCACTGAAGCTTTCTTT. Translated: CASSPEGIRTEAFF.

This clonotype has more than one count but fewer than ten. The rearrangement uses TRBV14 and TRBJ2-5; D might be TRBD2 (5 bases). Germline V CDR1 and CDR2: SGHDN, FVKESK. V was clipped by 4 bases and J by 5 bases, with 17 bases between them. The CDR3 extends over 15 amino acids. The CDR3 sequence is CASSPISVSGETQYF. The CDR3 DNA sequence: TGTGCCAGCAGCCCAATCTCAGTAAGCGGCGAGACCCAGTACTTC. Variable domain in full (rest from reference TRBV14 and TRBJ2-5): EAGVTQFPSHSVIEKGQTVTLRCDPISGHDNLYWYRRVMGKEIKFLLHFVKESKQDESGMPNNRFLAERTGGTYSTLKVQPAELEDSGVYFCASSPISVSGETQYFGPGTRLLVL.

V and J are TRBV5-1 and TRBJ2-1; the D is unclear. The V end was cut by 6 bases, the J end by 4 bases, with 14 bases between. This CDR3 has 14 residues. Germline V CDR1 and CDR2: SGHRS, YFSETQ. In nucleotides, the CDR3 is TGCGCCAGCACTAACGAAGTAGATTACAATGAGCAGTTCTTC. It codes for CASTNEVDYNEQFF.

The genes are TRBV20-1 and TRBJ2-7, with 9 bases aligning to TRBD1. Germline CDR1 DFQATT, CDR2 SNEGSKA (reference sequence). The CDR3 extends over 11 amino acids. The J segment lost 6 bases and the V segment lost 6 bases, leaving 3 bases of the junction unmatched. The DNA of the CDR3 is TGCAGTGCACGGGACAGGGCCGAGCAGTACTTC. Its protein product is CSARDRAEQYF.

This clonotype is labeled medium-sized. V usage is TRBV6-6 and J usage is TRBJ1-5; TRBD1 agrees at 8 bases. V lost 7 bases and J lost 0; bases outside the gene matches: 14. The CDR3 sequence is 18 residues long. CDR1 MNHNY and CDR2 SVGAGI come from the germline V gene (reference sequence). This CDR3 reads CASNRGQGRVNSNQPQHF. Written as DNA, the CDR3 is TGTGCCAGCAACAGAGGACAGGGAAGGGTAAATAGCAATCAGCCCCAGCATTTT.

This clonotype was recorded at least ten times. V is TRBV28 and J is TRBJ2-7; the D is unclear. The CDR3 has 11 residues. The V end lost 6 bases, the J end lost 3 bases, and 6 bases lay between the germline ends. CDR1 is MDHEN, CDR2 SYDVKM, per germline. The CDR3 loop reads CASRQNYEQYF. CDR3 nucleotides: TGTGCCAGCAGACAAAACTACGAGCAGTACTTC.

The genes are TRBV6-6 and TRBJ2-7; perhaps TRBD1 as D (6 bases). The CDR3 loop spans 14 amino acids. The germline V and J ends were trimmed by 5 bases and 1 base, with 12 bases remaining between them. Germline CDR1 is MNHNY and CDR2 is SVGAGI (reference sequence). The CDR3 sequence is CASSPTGPSYEQYF. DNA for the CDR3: TGTGCCAGCAGTCCCACAGGGCCTTCCTACGAGCAGTACTTC.

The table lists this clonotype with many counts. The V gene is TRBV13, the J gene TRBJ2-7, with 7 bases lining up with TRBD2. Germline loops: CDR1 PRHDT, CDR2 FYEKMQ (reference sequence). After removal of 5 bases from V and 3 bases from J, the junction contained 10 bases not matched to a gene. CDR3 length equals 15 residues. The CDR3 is CASSLISASGYEQYF. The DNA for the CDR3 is TGTGCCAGCAGCCTGATTTCGGCTAGCGGCTACGAGCAGTACTTC.

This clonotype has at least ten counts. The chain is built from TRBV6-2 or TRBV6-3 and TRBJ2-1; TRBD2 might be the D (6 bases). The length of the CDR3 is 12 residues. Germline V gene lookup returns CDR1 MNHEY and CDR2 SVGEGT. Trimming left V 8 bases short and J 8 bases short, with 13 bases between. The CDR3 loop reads CASHTGVDEQFF. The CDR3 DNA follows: TGTGCCAGCCACACGGGAGTCGATGAGCAGTTCTTC.

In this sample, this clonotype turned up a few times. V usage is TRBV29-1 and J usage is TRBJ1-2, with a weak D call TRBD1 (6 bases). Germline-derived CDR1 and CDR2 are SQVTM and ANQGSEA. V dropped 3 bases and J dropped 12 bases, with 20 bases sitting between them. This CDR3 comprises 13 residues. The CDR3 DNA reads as TGCAGCGTTGAGGATCCGACAGGAAGTAAAAACACCTTC. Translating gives CSVEDPTGSKNTF.

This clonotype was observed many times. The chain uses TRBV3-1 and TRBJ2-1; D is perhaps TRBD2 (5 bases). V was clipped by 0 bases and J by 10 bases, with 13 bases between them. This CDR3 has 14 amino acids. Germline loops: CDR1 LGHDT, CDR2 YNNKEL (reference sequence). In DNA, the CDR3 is TGTGCCAGCAGCCAAGATCTCGGGGTAGCAGAGCAGTTCTTC. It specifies CASSQDLGVAEQFF.

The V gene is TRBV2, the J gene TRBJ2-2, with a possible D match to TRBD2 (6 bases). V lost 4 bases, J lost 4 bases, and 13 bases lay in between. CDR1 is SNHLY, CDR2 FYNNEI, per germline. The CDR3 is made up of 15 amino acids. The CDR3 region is CASSVIGSGTGELFF. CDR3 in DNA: TGTGCCAGCAGTGTGATCGGGAGCGGCACCGGGGAGCTGTTTTTT.

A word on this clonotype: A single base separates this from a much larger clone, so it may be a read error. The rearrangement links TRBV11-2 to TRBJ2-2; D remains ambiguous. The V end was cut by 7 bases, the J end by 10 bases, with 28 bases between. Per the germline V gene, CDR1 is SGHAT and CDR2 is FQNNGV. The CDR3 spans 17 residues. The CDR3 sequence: CASTPTVGRVTAAELFF. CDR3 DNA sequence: TGTGCCAGCACCCCTACCGTAGGCCGAGTTACTGCCGCGGAGCTGTTTTTT.

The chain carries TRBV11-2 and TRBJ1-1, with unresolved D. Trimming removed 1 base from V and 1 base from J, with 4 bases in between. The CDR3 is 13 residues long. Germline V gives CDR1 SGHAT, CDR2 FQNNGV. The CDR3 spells CASSLGRNTEAFF. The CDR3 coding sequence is TGTGCCAGCAGCTTAGGTCGGAACACTGAAGCTTTCTTT.

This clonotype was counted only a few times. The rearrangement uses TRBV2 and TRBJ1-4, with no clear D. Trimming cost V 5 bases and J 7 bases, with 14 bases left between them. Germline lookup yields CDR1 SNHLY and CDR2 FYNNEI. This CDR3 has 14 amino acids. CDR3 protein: CASSSKNIGEKLFF. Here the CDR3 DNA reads TGTGCCAGCAGTAGTAAGAACATTGGTGAAAAACTGTTTTTT.

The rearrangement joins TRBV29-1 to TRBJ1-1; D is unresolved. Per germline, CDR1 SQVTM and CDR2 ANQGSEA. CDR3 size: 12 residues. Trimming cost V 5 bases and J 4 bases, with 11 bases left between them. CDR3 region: CSVPRGSTEAFF. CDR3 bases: TGCAGCGTTCCCCGTGGAAGCACTGAAGCTTTCTTT. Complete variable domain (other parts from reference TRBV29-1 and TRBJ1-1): SAVISQKPSRDICQRGTSLTIQCQVDSQVTMMFWYRQQPGQSLTLIATANQGSEATYESGFVIDKFPISRPNLTFSTLTVSNMSPEDSSIYLCSVPRGSTEAFFGQGTRLTVV.

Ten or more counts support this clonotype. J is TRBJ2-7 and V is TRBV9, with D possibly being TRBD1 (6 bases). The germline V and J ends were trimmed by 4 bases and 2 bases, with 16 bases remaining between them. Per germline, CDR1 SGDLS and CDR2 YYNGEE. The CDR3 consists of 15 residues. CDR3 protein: CASSHRPGQTYEQYF. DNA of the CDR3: TGTGCCAGCAGCCACCGACCGGGACAAACCTACGAGCAGTACTTC.

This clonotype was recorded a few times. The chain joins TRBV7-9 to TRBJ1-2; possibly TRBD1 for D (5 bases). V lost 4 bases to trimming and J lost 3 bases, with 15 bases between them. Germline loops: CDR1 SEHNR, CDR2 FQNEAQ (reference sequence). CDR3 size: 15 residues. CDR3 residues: CASSSGTGTDYGYTF. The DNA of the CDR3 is TGTGCCAGCAGCTCAGGAACCGGGACGGACTATGGCTACACCTTC.